This T cell receptor (beta chain) was captured in a study of glioma-infiltrating T cells. Overall study findings and caveats: Above-expected tissue-blood divergence occurred in all gliomas, most in low-grade ones. Very few CDR3 sequences were shared between tissue and blood.

This clonotype showed up many times. What it binds is unknown. Amplification of TCR alpha and beta CDR3 regions from RNA used iRepertoire nested multiplex PCR. For one-step reverse transcription and amplification, 100-400 ng of tissue mRNA or PBMC total RNA was used. TCRdb analysed the multiplex PCR reads with MiXCR anew, one entry per CDR3 protein. The repertoire holds some 99,000 distinct CDR3 sequences, with approximately 26% as singletons. The V and J ends lost 0 bases and 0 bases respectively, with 10 bases between them. Germline lookup yields CDR1 MRHNA and CDR2 SNTAGT. This CDR3 has 16 amino acids.

The material sequenced was glioma tissue, nonneoplastic brain tissue, or PBMCs (not recorded which). This chain joins TRBV6-4 and TRBJ2-3, with D possibly TRBD2 on 6 matching bases. The receptor's source is a human donor with low-grade glioma or glioblastoma, undergoing nonglioma brain surgery, or in good health (not recorded which). The CDR3 region is CASSDSTRFSTDTQYF. DNA of the CDR3: TGTGCCAGCAGTGACTCGACTAGATTCAGCACAGATACGCAGTATTTT.